What follows are 23 T cell receptor beta chains derived from one specimen sequenced in a study of blood T cell repertoires in COVID-19. Measured with immunoSEQ multiplex PCR; TCRdb has only the in-frame clones, and not every one. Among 240,000 or so clones listed, 80% to 90% were seen once. The sample was peripheral blood. These receptors were collected from a man between 60 and 75 years old with acute or convalescent COVID-19.

The gene calls are TRBV4-2 and TRBJ1-3; tentative D call: TRBD1 (5 bases). This CDR3 spans 18 amino acids. V was clipped by 4 bases and J by 2 bases, with 21 bases between them. Germline lookup yields CDR1 LGHNA and CDR2 YNFKEQ. CDR3 region: CASSPQWGVTNPGNTIYF. The CDR3 region has the DNA TGTGCCAGCAGCCCCCAGTGGGGGGTAACTAATCCTGGAAACACCATATATTTT.

The CDR3 is CASLTSGVSTDTQYF. In DNA form, the CDR3 reads TGTGCCAGCTTAACGAGCGGGGTGAGCACAGATACGCAGTATTTT. V and J are TRBV7-2 and TRBJ2-3; TRBD2 matches at 7 bases. J was trimmed by 0 bases and V by 8 bases; bases with no gene match: 8. This CDR3 is 15 amino acids long. In germline, CDR1 is SGHTA, CDR2 FQGNSA.

This clone has just a few counts. V gene TRBV11-3 combines with J gene TRBJ1-1, with D perhaps TRBD1 (5 bases). Germline CDR1 is SGHNT and CDR2 is YENEEA. Trimming left V 5 bases short and J 1 base short, with 8 bases between. The CDR3 consists of 13 residues. The CDR3 coding sequence is TGTGCCAGCAGCAGGGGCCGGAACACTGAAGCTTTCTTT. Its protein product is CASSRGRNTEAFF.

The chain couples TRBV24-1 to TRBJ1-2, with D possibly being TRBD1 (6 bases). Trimming left V 7 bases short and J 3 bases short, with 11 bases between. The CDR3 is made up of 13 amino acids. Germline CDR1 reads KGHDR; CDR2 reads SFDVKD. The CDR3 protein is CATRAGADYGYTF. The CDR3 DNA reads TGTGCCACCAGGGCAGGGGCGGACTATGGCTACACCTTC.

V usage is TRBV5-6 and J usage is TRBJ2-7; 10 nucleotides agree with TRBD1. J gave up 5 bases and V 2 bases, and 1 base lay outside the gene matches. CDR1 and CDR2 from the germline V gene are SGHDT and YYEEEE. CDR3 size: 13 residues. CDR3 region: CASSFGTGDEQYF. CDR3 DNA sequence: TGTGCCAGCAGCTTCGGGACAGGGGACGAGCAGTACTTC.

The chain joins TRBV7-3 to TRBJ2-1; D remains ambiguous. The CDR3 contains 16 residues. Germline CDR1 is SGHTA and CDR2 is FQGTGA. V was cut by 3 bases and J by 0 bases, with 12 bases left in between. CDR3 DNA: TGTGCCAGCAGCTTGTTAACTGCGAGCTCCTACAATGAGCAGTTCTTC. This gives the protein CASSLLTASSYNEQFF.

The chain couples TRBV6-6 to TRBJ2-7, with D possibly matching TRBD1 (6 bases). CDR3 size: 18 residues. Trimming left V 5 bases short and J 0 bases short, with 23 bases between. CDR1 and CDR2 from the germline V gene are MNHNY and SVGAGI (reference sequence). CDR3 nucleotide sequence: TGTGCCAGCAGTCGATATGTCCCCCGGGGACAACGCTCCTACGAGCAGTACTTC. It codes for CASSRYVPRGQRSYEQYF.

V is TRBV7-2 and J is TRBJ2-7; TRBD2 aligns across 7 bases. Germline CDR1 SGHTA, CDR2 FQGNSA. This CDR3 region has 15 residues. J gave up 0 bases and V 5 bases, and 7 bases lay outside the gene matches. CDR3 loop: CASSTPSGSSYEQYF. CDR3 nucleotides: TGTGCCAGCAGCACACCTAGCGGAAGCTCCTACGAGCAGTACTTC. Supplemented by reference TRBV7-2 and TRBJ2-7, the full variable domain reads GAGVSQSPSNKVTEKGKDVELRCDPISGHTALYWYRQSLGQGLEFLIYFQGNSAPDKSGLPSDRFSAERTGGSVSTLTIQRTQQEDSAVYLCASSTPSGSSYEQYFGPGTRLTVT.

The count of this clone is one. The CDR3 sequence is CSVEGGELGQGTQYF. In DNA, the CDR3 is TGCAGCGTTGAAGGGGGGGAGCTGGGGCAAGGTACGCAGTATTTT. The chain links TRBV29-1 to TRBJ2-3; tentative D call: TRBD2 (6 bases). Trimming cost V 1 base and J 8 bases, with 19 bases left between them. The germline V gene encodes CDR1 SQVTM and CDR2 ANQGSEA. The CDR3 contains 15 residues.

This rearrangement joins TRBV30 to TRBJ2-1, with TRBD2 as a possible D gene (6 bases). CDR3 length: 16 amino acids. CDR1 GTSNPN and CDR2 SVGIG come from the germline V gene (reference sequence). The ends were cut back, 1 base at V and 7 bases at J, with 20 bases in the middle. The CDR3 loop reads CAWSGSTSEGPNEQFF. CDR3 in DNA: TGTGCCTGGAGTGGATCGACTAGTGAAGGACCGAATGAGCAGTTCTTC.

The chain carries TRBV5-1 and TRBJ2-1; maybe TRBD2 (6 bases). CDR3 length: 17 amino acids. The ends were cut back, 0 bases at V and 0 bases at J, with 13 bases in the middle. The germline V gene encodes CDR1 SGHRS and CDR2 YFSETQ. The CDR3 DNA follows: TGCGCCAGCAGCTTGGGCGGTAGCGGAACCTCCTACAATGAGCAGTTCTTC. Protein product: CASSLGGSGTSYNEQFF. The complete variable domain, with remaining parts taken from reference TRBV5-1 and TRBJ2-1, reads KAGVTQTPRYLIKTRGQQVTLSCSPISGHRSVSWYQQTPGQGLQFLFEYFSETQRNKGNFPGRFSGRQFSNSRSEMNVSTLELGDSALYLCASSLGGSGTSYNEQFFGPGTRLTVL.

V usage is TRBV5-1 and J usage is TRBJ2-7; 9 nucleotides align to TRBD1. Losses at the gene ends were 4 bases for V and 5 bases for J; bases not matched to a gene: 10. The CDR3 contains 15 residues. CDR1 and CDR2 (germline): SGHRS, YFSETQ. The CDR3 DNA reads TGCGCCAGCAGCGCCCCCGGGACAGGGAGGCACGAGCAGTACTTC. Its translation is CASSAPGTGRHEQYF.

The V and J genes are TRBV5-6 and TRBJ2-3, with 10 bases matching TRBD2. The J segment lost 3 bases and the V segment lost 2 bases, leaving 9 bases of the junction unmatched. The CDR3 sequence is 17 residues long. Germline CDR1 is SGHDT and CDR2 is YYEEEE. The CDR3 loop reads CASSLSGRAVATDTQYF. CDR3 DNA sequence: TGTGCCAGCAGCTTAAGCGGGAGGGCCGTAGCGACAGATACGCAGTATTTT.

The chain uses TRBV5-5 and TRBJ1-5; 9 nucleotides align to TRBD1. Germline V gives CDR1 SGHKS, CDR2 YYEKEE (reference sequence). The CDR3 is made up of 14 amino acids. With 4 bases clipped from V and 6 bases from J, the junction kept 5 bases outside the gene matches. CDR3 amino acids: CASSPGQGTQPQHF. DNA of the CDR3: TGTGCCAGCAGCCCGGGACAGGGCACTCAGCCCCAGCATTTT.

V usage is TRBV7-2 and J usage is TRBJ2-2, with 8 bases identical to TRBD1. V lost 5 bases to trimming and J lost 4 bases; unmatched junction nucleotides: 9. The germline gives CDR1 SGHTA, CDR2 FQGNSA. CDR3 length: 16 amino acids. The CDR3, as DNA: TGTGCCAGCAGCGGATACAGGGGGATGGCCACCGGGGAGCTGTTTTTT. This encodes CASSGYRGMATGELFF.

The rearrangement links TRBV28 to TRBJ1-5; 9 bases map to TRBD1. With V trimmed by 1 base and J by 5 bases, 6 bases remained unmatched. This CDR3 region has 16 residues. CDR1 MDHEN and CDR2 SYDVKM come from the germline V gene. The CDR3 DNA reads TGTGCCAGCAGTTTATCAGGGACAGGGAGGGATCAGCCCCAGCATTTT. This codes for CASSLSGTGRDQPQHF.

The V gene is TRBV5-1, the J gene TRBJ2-1; D possibly corresponds to TRBD2 (6 bases). The CDR3 covers 15 residues. Germline V gene lookup returns CDR1 SGHRS and CDR2 YFSETQ. Trimming removed 4 bases from V and 1 base from J, with 12 bases in between. DNA for the CDR3: TGCGCCAGCAGCCCAGATGGGACTTCCTACAATGAGCAGTTCTTC. Its translation: CASSPDGTSYNEQFF.

DNA for the CDR3: TGTGCCAGCAGCTTCCGGGACAGGGGGGCCCCAGAGACCCAGTACTTC. It translates to CASSFRDRGAPETQYF. This rearrangement joins TRBV5-6 to TRBJ2-5; 11 nucleotides match TRBD1. The length of the CDR3 is 16 residues. The V segment lost 2 bases and the J segment 4 bases; nucleotides outside the gene matches: 7. From germline, CDR1 is SGHDT and CDR2 YYEEEE.

This clone occurred a few times. The V call is TRBV9, the J call TRBJ2-6, with 16 nucleotides matching TRBD2. V shed 0 bases, J shed 4 bases, and the junction held 7 bases outside the gene matches. The CDR3 spans 20 residues. The germline V gene has CDR1 SGDLS and CDR2 YYNGEE. CDR3 bases: TGTGCCAGCAGCGTAGCGGGGACTAGCGGGAGGGCCGCCGGGGCCAACGTCCTGACTTTC. Translation: CASSVAGTSGRAAGANVLTF.

J is TRBJ2-7 and V is TRBV27; D may be TRBD2 (6 bases). Trimming cost V 3 bases and J 2 bases, with 11 bases left between them. CDR1 MNHEY and CDR2 SMNVEV come from the germline V gene (reference sequence). The CDR3 runs to 14 residues. CDR3 residues: CASSLLANPYEQYF. The DNA for the CDR3 is TGTGCCAGCAGTTTGCTAGCGAACCCCTACGAGCAGTACTTC.

The V and J genes are TRBV7-9 and TRBJ2-2; TRBD1 matches 11 bases. Trimming took 5 bases from V and 6 from J; bases not matched to a gene: 5. Germline V gene sequence: CDR1 SEHNR, CDR2 FQNEAQ (reference sequence). The CDR3 has 15 residues. CDR3: CASSQPGQGAGELFF. The CDR3 coding sequence is TGTGCCAGCAGCCAGCCGGGACAGGGGGCCGGGGAGCTGTTTTTT.

This clone appeared a single time. CDR3 bases: TGTGCCAGCACCATAGGGCGGGGGGGTTACGAGCAGTACTTC. It yields the protein CASTIGRGGYEQYF. V usage is TRBV6-6 and J usage is TRBJ2-7; 9 bases fit TRBD2. Trimming removed 7 bases from V and 4 bases from J; junction bases left unmatched: 8. Per the germline V gene, CDR1 is MNHNY and CDR2 is SVGAGI (reference sequence). This CDR3 region has 14 residues.

The gene calls are TRBV5-1 and TRBJ2-2, with D hard to call. V was pared by 0 bases and J by 6 bases, with 6 bases between. CDR1 SGHRS and CDR2 YFSETQ come from the germline V gene. The CDR3 extends over 13 amino acids. CDR3 coding DNA: TGCGCCAGCAGCTTGGACGCGCCCGGGGAGCTGTTTTTT. This codes for CASSLDAPGELFF.